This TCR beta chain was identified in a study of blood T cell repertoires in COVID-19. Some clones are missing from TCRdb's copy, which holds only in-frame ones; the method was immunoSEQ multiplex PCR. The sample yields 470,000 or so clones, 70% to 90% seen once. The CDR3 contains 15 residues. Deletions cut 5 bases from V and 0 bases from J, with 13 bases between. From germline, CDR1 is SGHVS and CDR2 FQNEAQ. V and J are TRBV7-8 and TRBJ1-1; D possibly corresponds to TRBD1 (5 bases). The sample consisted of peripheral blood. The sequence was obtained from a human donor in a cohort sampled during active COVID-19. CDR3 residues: CASSLQGTMNTEAFF. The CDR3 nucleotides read TGTGCCAGCAGCCTCCAGGGTACTATGAACACTGAAGCTTTCTTT.